This T cell receptor (beta chain) was sequenced for a study of cytomegalovirus exposure and HLA in healthy donors. Study-level points and caveats: Later on, an analysis showed TCR association rates differing by HLA locus, with DRB1 the most and HLA-C the fewest. From TCR beta sequences, most subjects' HLA-A and HLA-B alleles were reportedly predicted accurately. Presence/absence analysis assumed near-uniform sequencing depth across donors.

Points on this clone: The antigen is unknown.

The PCR contained 60 Vbeta and 13 Jbeta primers. Sequencing used immunoSEQ multiplex PCR; TCRdb keeps in-frame clones, though not all of them. Of some 190,000 clones listed, about 81% are singletons. The trim removed 5 bases at V and 6 bases at J, leaving 10 bases unmatched. CDR1 SGHVS and CDR2 FQNEAQ come from the germline V gene. The CDR3 is made up of 16 amino acids. V is TRBV7-8 and J is TRBJ2-1; 10 bases are shared with TRBD1. Sequencing was performed on PBMCs. This TCR came from a middle-aged man in good health and CMV-seronegative. This CDR3 is CASSNRAGTGANEQFF. In nucleotides, the CDR3 is TGTGCCAGCAGCAACAGAGCCGGGACAGGGGCCAATGAGCAGTTCTTC.